The source of this TCR beta chain is a study of T-cell reconstitution after alpha-beta-depleted transplantation in children. Construction of the TCRbeta library involved unique molecular identifiers. TCRdb reprocessed the PCR reads with MiXCR, giving one entry per CDR3 protein. Of approximately 400,000 distinct CDR3 sequences listed, approximately 10% are singletons. Germline CDR1 reads GTSNPN; CDR2 reads SVGIG (reference sequence). The CDR3 is made up of 12 amino acids. V was pared by 3 bases and J by 6 bases, with 10 bases between. This material consisted of PBMCs from the stem cell graft donor, taken from the stem cell graft. This chain uses TRBV30 with TRBJ2-3; the D is unclear. This clonotype originated in a human donor who donated a stem cell graft to a child with acute myeloid leukemia. CDR3 in amino acids: CAWSPVPDTQYF. The CDR3 bases are TGTGCCTGGAGCCCCGTCCCCGATACGCAGTATTTT.